These 15 T cell receptor beta chains came from one sample sequenced in a study (dated by TCRdb to the mid-2010s). The library was made by 5' RACE. Sequenced on an Illumina MiSeq. In TCRdb, the public reads were trimmed at Q25 with fastp and aligned with MiXCR, with productive beta chains retained. Entries are consolidated by CDR3 protein sequence, retaining the most common genes and DNA. The sample profile shows nearly 40,000 distinct CDR3 sequences; about 19% of them were found once. 2.5% to 3% of the sample is held by the ten biggest clonotypes. Input material: naive CD4+ T cells sorted from a lymph node. The intended sense of this specimen's cell subset or site label: naive CD4+ T cells, CD4+CD45RA+CD25-. The receptors here all came from a female donor with breast cancer.

This chain uses TRBV7-9 with TRBJ2-1; D may be TRBD1 (6 bases). The CDR3 is 15 residues long. Germline loops: CDR1 SEHNR, CDR2 FQNEAQ (reference sequence). V shed 0 bases and J shed 9 bases, with 15 bases lying between them. CDR3 sequence (DNA): TGTGCCAGCAGCTTAGCGGGACAAGACACGTCTGAGCAGTTCTTC. As protein: CASSLAGQDTSEQFF.

As for this clonotype: Just one base apart from a much larger clone, this may be a read error. The rearrangement joins TRBV28 to TRBJ2-4; D is uncertain. Trimming left V 6 bases short and J 0 bases short, with 15 bases between. The CDR3 sequence is 16 residues long. In germline, CDR1 is MDHEN, CDR2 SYDVKM. The CDR3 sequence is CASSGARLGAKNIQYF. CDR3 DNA sequence: TGTGCCAGCAGCGGAGCTCGACTGGGAGCCAAAAACATTCAGTACTTC. Full variable domain (remainder filled in from reference TRBV28 and TRBJ2-4): DVKVTQSSRYLVKRTGEKVFLECVQDMDHENMFWYRQDPGLGLRLIYFSYDVKMKEKGDIPEGYSVSREKKERFSLILESASTNQTSMYLCASSGARLGAKNIQYFGAGTRLSVL.

A note on this clonotype: Mismatch with germline at one junction end may stem from a read error. This chain uses TRBV7-2 with TRBJ2-7; 7 nucleotides line up with TRBD2. CDR3 length: 14 residues. Germline V gives CDR1 SGHTA, CDR2 FQGNSA. The CDR3 is CAGSHLADTYEQYF. The CDR3 DNA is TGTGCCGGCAGCCATCTAGCGGATACCTACGAGCAGTACTTC.

V is TRBV6-2 or TRBV6-3 and J is TRBJ1-1; 8 nucleotides line up with TRBD1. After removal of 4 bases from V and 7 bases from J, the junction contained 2 bases not matched to a gene. Germline values: CDR1 MNHEY, CDR2 SVGEGT. CDR3 length: 12 residues. The CDR3 region has the DNA TGTGCCAGCAGTTTCACAGGGGGTGAAGCTTTCTTT. Protein sequence: CASSFTGGEAFF.

This clonotype appeared a few times. This rearrangement joins TRBV12-3 or TRBV12-4 to TRBJ2-2, with D maybe TRBD2 (6 bases). The CDR3 runs 15 residues. V shed 6 bases and J shed 6 bases, with 17 bases lying between them. The CDR3 loop is CASSRGRETAGELFF. The CDR3 bases are TGTGCCAGCAGCCGAGGCCGGGAGACGGCCGGGGAGCTGTTTTTT.

The rearrangement links TRBV20-1 to TRBJ2-2; 7 bases map to TRBD2. The CDR3 sequence is 15 residues long. Trimming cost V 2 bases and J 6 bases; bases outside gene matches: 9. Germline values: CDR1 DFQATT, CDR2 SNEGSKA (reference sequence). CDR3 in amino acids: CSARRGGSLAGELFF. Written as DNA, the CDR3 is TGCAGTGCTAGACGCGGCGGGAGTTTAGCCGGGGAGCTGTTTTTT.

This clonotype appeared a few times. The chain couples TRBV6-1 to TRBJ2-5, with 8 bases fitting TRBD2. J was trimmed by 9 bases and V by 3 bases; bases with no gene match: 6. The V gene's germline CDR1 is MNHNS and CDR2 SASEGT. This CDR3 region has 13 residues. The CDR3 spells CASSEGLERSQYF. CDR3 nucleotide sequence: TGTGCCAGCAGTGAGGGACTAGAGAGGTCCCAGTACTTC.

On this clonotype: No conserved phenylalanine or tryptophan ends this CDR3, so it is likely a read error. The rearrangement links TRBV5-1 to TRBJ2-3; TRBD2 matches 10 bases. CDR1 SGHRS and CDR2 YFSETQ come from the germline V gene. V dropped 2 bases and J dropped 2; count of bases not matched to a gene: 11. The CDR3 loop spans 18 amino acids. The chain's CDR3 is CASSLTSVLAGATDTQYS. The CDR3 nucleotides are TGCGCCAGCAGCTTAACAAGTGTCCTAGCGGGAGCCACAGATACGCAGTATTCT.

This clonotype was seen at least ten times. This sequence joins TRBV29-1 and TRBJ1-1; TRBD1 matches 9 bases. The V and J ends lost 7 bases and 2 bases, in that order; junction bases with no gene match: 8. This CDR3 is built from 14 residues. The germline V gene encodes CDR1 SQVTM and CDR2 ANQGSEA. CDR3 bases: TGCAGCGCGCCCGGGACAGGGACTAACACTGAAGCTTTCTTT. Its translation: CSAPGTGTNTEAFF.

This clonotype is large by share. This rearrangement joins TRBV6-5 to TRBJ1-2; tentatively, D is TRBD1 (6 bases). This CDR3 contains 13 residues. With 5 bases removed from V and 4 bases from J, the gap between germline ends came to 11 bases. Germline CDR1 and CDR2: MNHEY and SVGAGI. The DNA for the CDR3 is TGTGCCAGCAGTCAAGACAGGATCTATGGCTACACCTTC. Translation gives CASSQDRIYGYTF.

This clonotype appeared a few times. The gene calls are TRBV9 and TRBJ1-4; no reliable D call. CDR1 is SGDLS, CDR2 YYNGEE, per germline. V gave up 0 bases and J gave up 7 bases, with 13 bases separating them. This CDR3 has 15 residues. CDR3 loop: CASSVGVGLGEKLFF. The CDR3 region has the DNA TGTGCCAGCAGCGTAGGCGTAGGGTTGGGTGAAAAACTGTTTTTT.

The J gene is TRBJ2-3, the V gene TRBV5-1; 11 bases are shared with TRBD1. J lost 5 bases, V lost 4 bases, and 6 bases had no gene match. This CDR3 has 15 amino acids. Per the germline V gene, CDR1 is SGHRS and CDR2 is YFSETQ. Here the CDR3 reads CASSLGQGGLDTQYF. The DNA of the CDR3 is TGCGCCAGCAGCCTGGGACAGGGGGGCTTAGATACGCAGTATTTT.

This clonotype was found many times. The gene calls are TRBV4-1 and TRBJ2-3, with TRBD1 identical over 10 bases. V lost 6 bases and J lost 4; bases outside the gene matches: 7. The CDR3 is made up of 15 amino acids. CDR1 is MGHRA, CDR2 YSYEKL, per germline. The CDR3 spells CASRPRQGAPDTQYF. The CDR3 nucleotides are TGCGCCAGCAGGCCAAGACAGGGGGCACCAGATACGCAGTATTTT.

This clonotype was seen only a few times. The rearrangement links TRBV5-1 to TRBJ2-7; D uncertain. V gave up 5 bases and J gave up 5 bases, with 14 bases separating them. The CDR3 has 13 amino acids. CDR1 SGHRS and CDR2 YFSETQ come from the germline V gene. The CDR3 bases are TGCGCCAGCAGTTTTTTAGGTGGAAACGAGCAGTACTTC. Residues: CASSFLGGNEQYF.

In regard to this clonotype: A read error may be the cause here, since a much bigger clone is one base away. This chain connects TRBV6-2 or TRBV6-3 to TRBJ2-1; TRBD2 is a possible D gene (6 bases). Germline lookup yields CDR1 MNHEY and CDR2 SVGEGT. The CDR3 contains 15 residues. The V and J ends lost 5 bases and 2 bases respectively, with 13 bases between them. This CDR3 is CASSHPGDPYNEQFF. CDR3 coding DNA: TGTGCCAGCAGTCACCCGGGGGACCCCTACAATGAGCAGTTCTTC.